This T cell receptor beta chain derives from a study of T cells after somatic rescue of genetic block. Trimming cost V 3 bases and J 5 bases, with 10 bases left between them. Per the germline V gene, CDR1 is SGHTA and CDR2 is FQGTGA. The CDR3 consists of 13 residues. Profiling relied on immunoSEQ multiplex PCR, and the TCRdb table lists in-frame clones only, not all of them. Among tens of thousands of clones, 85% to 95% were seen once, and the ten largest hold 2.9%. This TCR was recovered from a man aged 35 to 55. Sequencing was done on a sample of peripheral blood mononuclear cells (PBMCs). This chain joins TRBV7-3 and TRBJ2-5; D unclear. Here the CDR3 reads CASSLGTRETQYF. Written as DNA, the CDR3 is TGTGCCAGCAGCTTGGGCACCAGGGAGACCCAGTACTTC.